These 31 T cell receptor beta chains were sequenced from one sample in a study of blood T cell repertoires in COVID-19 (TCRdb year 2020). Library construction relied on the immunoSEQ multiplex PCR assay. TCRdb's version of the immuneACCESS table is confined to in-frame rearrangements and falls short of the full clone set. An unresolved V gene accounts for under half of the shortfall where checked; the remainder is of unknown origin. In all, the sample holds 28,000 or so clones, and 88% of those were seen once. The top ten hold roughly 8.2% of the sample. Sequenced: peripheral blood. The receptors originated from a man aged 55 to 70 with COVID-19, enrolled during active disease.

The gene calls are TRBV2 and TRBJ1-3; weak D call: TRBD1 (5 bases). Per the germline V gene, CDR1 is SNHLY and CDR2 is FYNNEI. The CDR3 covers 14 residues. Trimming shortened V by 4 bases and J by 3 bases, and 10 bases separated the two germline ends. The DNA for the CDR3 is TGTGCCAGCAGTGCCCAGGGCCATGGAAACACCATATATTTT. It specifies CASSAQGHGNTIYF.

This chain uses TRBV9 with TRBJ2-1; 9 nucleotides align to TRBD2. Unmatched junction bases numbered 13, after V lost 3 bases and J lost 9 bases. Germline CDR1 SGDLS, CDR2 YYNGEE. The CDR3 runs to 16 residues. CDR3 region: CASSDYSGSQSVEQFF. In DNA, the CDR3 is TGTGCCAGCAGCGATTATAGCGGGAGTCAGTCGGTTGAGCAGTTCTTC.

This chain joins TRBV18 and TRBJ1-4, with D possibly being TRBD1 (6 bases). The CDR3 sequence is 15 residues long. Germline V gene sequence: CDR1 KGHSH, CDR2 LQKENI. Between the trimmed V and J ends, which lost 0 bases and 8 bases, there was a span of 13 bases. This chain's CDR3 is CASSPPGHKQEKLFF. In DNA form, the CDR3 reads TGTGCCAGCTCACCACCGGGACACAAGCAGGAAAAACTGTTTTTT.

This rearrangement joins TRBV6-5 to TRBJ2-3; the D gene is possibly TRBD2 (6 bases). Germline V gives CDR1 MNHEY, CDR2 SVGAGI. Between the trimmed V and J ends, which lost 0 bases and 2 bases, there was a span of 12 bases. This CDR3 is built from 16 residues. The CDR3 region is CASSYSAWRDTDTQYF. The CDR3 DNA follows: TGTGCCAGCAGTTACTCGGCGTGGAGGGACACAGATACGCAGTATTTT.

V is TRBV10-3 and J is TRBJ1-1, with a weak D call TRBD1 (5 bases). V lost 6 bases and J 0 bases, leaving 17 bases between the germline ends. The CDR3 covers 16 residues. Looked up from germline, CDR1 is ENHRY and CDR2 is SYGVKD. As DNA, the CDR3 is TGTGCCATCAGCGACCGTGGGGCGGGAGTGAACACTGAAGCTTTCTTT. It translates to CAISDRGAGVNTEAFF.

This chain joins TRBV10-3 and TRBJ1-6, with TRBD1 matching over 9 bases. The V segment lost 2 bases and the J segment 7 bases; nucleotides outside the gene matches: 6. Per the germline V gene, CDR1 is ENHRY and CDR2 is SYGVKD. This CDR3 is 16 amino acids long. CDR3 region: CAISERGDRANSPLHF. CDR3 DNA: TGTGCCATCAGTGAGCGGGGGGACAGGGCCAATTCACCCCTCCACTTT.

The V and J genes are TRBV2 and TRBJ1-2; 10 positions match TRBD1. CDR3 length: 15 amino acids. The J segment lost 4 bases and the V segment lost 6 bases, leaving 8 bases of the junction unmatched. Germline V gives CDR1 SNHLY, CDR2 FYNNEI. The CDR3 loop is CASRGTGDDTYGYTF. The DNA of the CDR3 is TGTGCCAGCAGAGGGACAGGGGACGATACCTATGGCTACACCTTC.

The rearrangement uses TRBV18 and TRBJ2-7; 11 nucleotides line up with TRBD1. The CDR3 covers 16 residues. Per the germline V gene, CDR1 is KGHSH and CDR2 is LQKENI. Germline trimming cut 6 bases from V and 3 bases from J; bases unmatched to any gene: 10. The CDR3 region is CASSPGTGGRGYEQYF. Written as DNA, the CDR3 is TGTGCCAGCTCCCCCGGGACAGGGGGAAGAGGCTACGAGCAGTACTTC.

The V call is TRBV7-9, the J call TRBJ1-1; 9 bases line up with TRBD1. The CDR3 consists of 16 residues. The trim removed 3 bases at V and 5 bases at J, leaving 10 bases unmatched. Germline V gene lookup returns CDR1 SEHNR and CDR2 FQNEAQ (reference sequence). The CDR3 DNA is TGTGCCAGCAGCTTGGCGACGGGACAGGGAGGGACTGAAGCTTTCTTT. This gives the protein CASSLATGQGGTEAFF.

The genes are TRBV29-1 and TRBJ2-1; 9 bases line up with TRBD2. The CDR3 extends over 15 amino acids. Germline assignment: CDR1 SQVTM and CDR2 ANQGSEA. Trimming at V came to 1 base and at J to 10 bases, leaving 11 bases not matched to a gene. The CDR3 reads CSVEGLVAGEREQFF. The CDR3, as DNA: TGCAGCGTTGAAGGGTTGGTAGCGGGAGAGAGGGAGCAGTTCTTC.

The rearrangement joins TRBV6-5 to TRBJ2-2; D unresolved. V was cut by 9 bases and J by 9 bases, with 11 bases left in between. The CDR3 extends over 11 amino acids. Germline CDR1 reads MNHEY; CDR2 reads SVGAGI. Here the CDR3 DNA reads TGTGCCAGTAAACAGCACCGGGAGCTGTTTTTT. Protein: CASKQHRELFF.

V gene TRBV4-2 combines with J gene TRBJ2-4; no clear D. Trimming left V 0 bases short and J 9 bases short, with 6 bases between. This CDR3 comprises 12 residues. Germline loops: CDR1 LGHNA, CDR2 YNFKEQ. The CDR3 DNA follows: TGTGCCAGCAGCCAAGATAATGTCATTCAGTACTTC. The encoded protein is CASSQDNVIQYF.

The chain joins TRBV7-9 to TRBJ2-7; D not resolved. The germline V gene encodes CDR1 SEHNR and CDR2 FQNEAQ (reference sequence). The CDR3 is 13 residues long. Trimming stripped 0 bases from V and 5 bases from J, with 8 bases between. In DNA form, the CDR3 reads TGTGCCAGCAGCTTAGCGCGTGATAACGAGCAGTACTTC. Encoded protein: CASSLARDNEQYF.

The gene calls are TRBV28 and TRBJ2-5; 8 nucleotides line up with TRBD1. Germline V CDR1 and CDR2: MDHEN, SYDVKM. The CDR3 has 16 residues. Trimming cost V 5 bases and J 4 bases; bases outside gene matches: 12. CDR3 protein: CASSTPGGRGLETQYF. The CDR3 DNA follows: TGTGCCAGCAGTACCCCAGGGGGCAGGGGGCTAGAGACCCAGTACTTC. The whole variable domain, filled in from reference TRBV28 and TRBJ2-5, reads DVKVTQSSRYLVKRTGEKVFLECVQDMDHENMFWYRQDPGLGLRLIYFSYDVKMKEKGDIPEGYSVSREKKERFSLILESASTNQTSMYLCASSTPGGRGLETQYFGPGTRLLVL.

The chain employs TRBV5-1 and TRBJ1-2, with a possible D match to TRBD1 (5 bases). Germline CDR1 and CDR2: SGHRS and YFSETQ. Deletions cut 4 bases from V and 2 bases from J, with 15 bases between. This CDR3 is 15 amino acids long. CDR3 region: CASSPGGGTNYGYTF. CDR3 DNA: TGCGCCAGCAGCCCCGGCGGGGGAACGAACTATGGCTACACCTTC.

The chain employs TRBV29-1 and TRBJ2-7; D is unclear. This CDR3 has 12 residues. The germline CDR1 and CDR2 sequences are SQVTM and ANQGSEA. Trimming cost V 2 bases and J 3 bases, with 8 bases left between them. Written as DNA, the CDR3 is TGCAGCGTTGAAACAGAAGTCTACGAGCAGTACTTC. Encoded protein: CSVETEVYEQYF.

This clone was seen once. The chain is built from TRBV4-1 and TRBJ2-3; D might be TRBD1 (6 bases). Trimming pared 2 bases from V and 0 bases from J, leaving 9 bases between. The CDR3 has 15 residues. Germline values: CDR1 MGHRA, CDR2 YSYEKL. This CDR3 is CASSQFTGSTDTQYF. The CDR3 nucleotides read TGCGCCAGCAGCCAATTTACAGGGAGCACAGATACGCAGTATTTT.

In nucleotides, the CDR3 is TGTGCCAGTAGCCCCCGGGACAGGGCTTGGAATTCACCCCTCCACTTT. Protein product: CASSPRDRAWNSPLHF. V gene TRBV19 combines with J gene TRBJ1-6, with 9 positions matching TRBD1. This CDR3 region has 16 residues. Losses at the gene ends were 6 bases for V and 7 bases for J; bases not matched to a gene: 10. Germline V CDR1 and CDR2: LNHDA, SQIVND (reference sequence).

The V gene is TRBV2, the J gene TRBJ2-3; 8 bases are shared with TRBD1. The CDR3 loop spans 14 amino acids. Trimming at V came to 7 bases and at J to 2 bases, leaving 5 bases not matched to a gene. From germline, CDR1 is SNHLY and CDR2 FYNNEI. In DNA form, the CDR3 reads TGTGCCAGCATTAGACAGGGGTACACAGATACGCAGTATTTT. Translation: CASIRQGYTDTQYF.

V and J are TRBV5-4 and TRBJ2-1; 8 bases line up with TRBD2. This CDR3 has 14 residues. The junction had 7 bases not matched to a gene; V was cut back by 4 bases and J by 7 bases. CDR1 is SGHNT and CDR2 is YYREEE in the germline V gene (reference sequence). The CDR3 loop reads CASSRSGTRNEQFF. The CDR3 DNA follows: TGTGCCAGCAGCAGGTCCGGGACTAGGAATGAGCAGTTCTTC.

This clone was detected only a few times. The chain links TRBV4-1 to TRBJ1-3, with 7 bases that match TRBD1. The CDR3 sequence is 15 residues long. Germline CDR1 and CDR2: MGHRA and YSYEKL. Trimming at V came to 2 bases and at J to 4 bases, leaving 5 bases not matched to a gene. CDR3 sequence: CASSQPGQVGNTIYF. Here the CDR3 DNA reads TGCGCCAGCAGCCAACCCGGACAGGTCGGAAACACCATATATTTT.

V gene TRBV2 combines with J gene TRBJ1-2, with 10 bases that match TRBD1. V was pared by 5 bases and J by 3 bases, with 3 bases of the junction left unmatched. Germline V gene data show CDR1 as SNHLY and CDR2 as FYNNEI. The CDR3 extends over 14 amino acids. DNA for the CDR3: TGTGCCAGCAGTACGGGACAGGGGTACTATGGCTACACCTTC. It is translated as CASSTGQGYYGYTF.

The genes are TRBV30 and TRBJ2-5, with D perhaps matching TRBD2 (6 bases). V shed 3 bases and J shed 6 bases, with 14 bases lying between them. Germline V lookup: CDR1 GTSNPN, CDR2 SVGIG (reference sequence). The CDR3 is 13 residues long. The chain's CDR3 is CAWRQEGVQTQYF. The CDR3 nucleotides are TGTGCCTGGAGACAGGAGGGTGTACAGACCCAGTACTTC.

This chain joins TRBV6-6 and TRBJ2-5; 8 positions match TRBD2. Germline V gene lookup returns CDR1 MNHNY and CDR2 SVGAGI (reference sequence). The J segment lost 5 bases and the V segment lost 0 bases, leaving 8 bases of the junction unmatched. This CDR3 contains 16 residues. As DNA, the CDR3 is TGTGCCAGCAGTTACTCAGCCAGCGGGAGTCGGGAGACCCAGTACTTC. Protein: CASSYSASGSRETQYF.

The chain combines TRBV4-3 with TRBJ2-1; 7 bases agree with TRBD2. The V and J ends lost 0 bases and 8 bases, in that order; junction bases with no gene match: 10. Germline lookup yields CDR1 LGHNA and CDR2 YSLEER. This CDR3 spans 16 amino acids. The CDR3 DNA is TGCGCCAGCAGCCAAGATCCTTCAGCGGGATGGGATGAGCAGTTCTTC. Translated: CASSQDPSAGWDEQFF.

This chain links TRBV9 with TRBJ1-4; no definite D call. The CDR3 consists of 15 residues. Trimming shortened V by 0 bases and J by 7 bases, and 13 bases separated the two germline ends. Germline lookup yields CDR1 SGDLS and CDR2 YYNGEE. The CDR3 nucleotides read TGTGCCAGCAGCGTAGCTACCCAAGGGAGTGAAAAACTGTTTTTT. Its translation is CASSVATQGSEKLFF.

The CDR3 bases are TGTGCCAGCAGCTTGGGACTAGCGGGAGGGCCGGTACAAGAGACCCAGTACTTC. Its protein is CASSLGLAGGPVQETQYF. The J gene is TRBJ2-5, the V gene TRBV5-4, with 14 bases matching TRBD2. Germline CDR1 SGHNT, CDR2 YYREEE (reference sequence). This CDR3 has 18 amino acids. After removal of 0 bases from V and 2 bases from J, the junction contained 6 bases not matched to a gene.

V gene TRBV29-1 combines with J gene TRBJ2-5; TRBD2 matches at 8 bases. The CDR3 has 13 amino acids. Germline values: CDR1 SQVTM, CDR2 ANQGSEA. The V segment lost 4 bases and the J segment 5 bases; nucleotides outside the gene matches: 6. CDR3 nucleotide sequence: TGCAGCGTTGCCCTCCGACTAGCGGAGACCCAGTACTTC. It is translated as CSVALRLAETQYF.

This clone was seen more than once but under ten times. The chain couples TRBV7-2 to TRBJ1-1, with D perhaps TRBD1 (5 bases). CDR3 length equals 15 residues. Trimming pared 7 bases from V and 7 bases from J, leaving 22 bases between. Germline CDR1 and CDR2: SGHTA and FQGNSA. CDR3 coding DNA: TGTGCCAGCACCCTTAGCGGGGCATTAGGGGTTGAAGCTTTCTTT. Translating it yields CASTLSGALGVEAFF.

The chain recombines TRBV5-1 with TRBJ2-3; no clear D gene. Germline lookup yields CDR1 SGHRS and CDR2 YFSETQ. This CDR3 contains 14 residues. Trimming shortened V by 0 bases and J by 4 bases, and 9 bases separated the two germline ends. CDR3 nucleotide sequence: TGCGCCAGCAGCTTGGGACTCTCAGCAGATACGCAGTATTTT. The encoded protein is CASSLGLSADTQYF.

The chain recombines TRBV9 with TRBJ2-3; 7 bases are shared with TRBD2. The CDR3 spans 16 residues. V was clipped by 0 bases and J by 4 bases; unmatched bases: 8. CDR1 and CDR2 (germline): SGDLS, YYNGEE. CDR3 nucleotide sequence: TGTGCCAGCAGCGTAGCCGGCGGGAGAAGGGCAGATACGCAGTATTTT. Its translation: CASSVAGGRRADTQYF.